The clone carrying this TCR beta chain has only a few counts. This specimen comes from a study of patients and donors after allogeneic stem cell transplantation. Germline V gene sequence: CDR1 GTSNPN, CDR2 SVGIG (reference sequence). Trimming removed 2 bases at V and 1 base at J, with 14 bases between. This CDR3 contains 15 residues. TCRdb analysed the RT-PCR reads with MiXCR anew, one entry per CDR3 protein. Of 150,000 to 200,000 distinct CDR3 sequences in the sample, approximately 25% are singletons; the top ten hold about 25%. The chain recombines TRBV30 with TRBJ1-1; D is possibly TRBD1 (6 bases). The source of this sequence is a human donor who was either an allogeneic HSCT recipient or a stem cell or donor lymphocyte infusion donor (not recorded which). It is not recorded whose cells these are; they may come from a transplant donor. Sequenced input: blood, either unsorted or a sorted T cell fraction (not recorded which). CDR3 sequence reads: CAWSWNRDRNTEAFF. CDR3 DNA: TGTGCCTGGAGTTGGAACAGGGATAGGAACACTGAAGCTTTCTTT.